A single sample gave rise to the 26 T cell receptor beta chains below, sequenced in a study of T cells expressing NK-cell markers. For each CDR3 protein, TCRdb gives one entry from its re-call of the 5' RACE reads, without DNA. The sample features 500,000 or so distinct CDR3 sequences, with approximately 3.6% in its top ten. The sample comprised blood T cells: a sorted CD56 or NKG2C T cell subset, CD4+ or CD8+ T cells, or bulk PBMC T cells (not recorded which). Every receptor here comes from a man younger than 30 in good health.

The chain is built from TRBV7-9 and TRBJ2-2; the D call from TCRdb, TRBD1, cannot be confirmed without DNA. The germline V gene has CDR1 SEHNR and CDR2 FQNEAQ (reference sequence). The CDR3 extends over 15 amino acids. This chain's CDR3 is CASSLRSGDTGELFF. Full variable domain (outside the CDR3, taken from reference TRBV7-9 and TRBJ2-2): DTGVSQNPRHKITKRGQNVTFRCDPISEHNRLYWYRQTLGQGPEFLTYFQNEAQLEKSRLLSDRFSAERPKGSFSTLEIQRTEQGDSAMYLCASSLRSGDTGELFFGEGSRLTVL.

The chain employs TRBV9 and TRBJ2-2. Germline V lookup: CDR1 SGDLS, CDR2 YYNGEE. The CDR3 is 15 amino acids. The CDR3 loop reads CASSVSGANTGELFF.

The rearrangement joins TRBV5-1 to TRBJ2-5. The CDR3 is made up of 14 amino acids. The germline V gene has CDR1 SGHRS and CDR2 YFSETQ. CDR3 protein: CASSLEGRAETQYF.

J is TRBJ2-1 and V is TRBV7-9; with no DNA, the TCRdb D assignment of TRBD2 cannot be verified. The CDR3 loop spans 14 amino acids. The germline V gene encodes CDR1 SEHNR and CDR2 FQNEAQ (reference sequence). The CDR3 protein is CASGRGPAYNEQFF.

This chain links TRBV11-2 with TRBJ2-1; TCRdb's D call of TRBD1 is untestable without DNA. The germline gives CDR1 SGHAT, CDR2 FQNNGV. This CDR3 contains 18 residues. The CDR3 is CASSPGLTRPPDYNEQFF. The full variable domain, rest sourced from reference TRBV11-2 and TRBJ2-1, is EAGVAQSPRYKIIEKRQSVAFWCNPISGHATLYWYQQILGQGPKLLIQFQNNGVVDDSQLPKDRFSAERLKGVDSTLKIQPAKLEDSAVYLCASSPGLTRPPDYNEQFFGPGTRLTVL.

This chain joins TRBV24-1 and TRBJ2-3; TCRdb picks TRBD1, but there is no DNA to check that call. Per the germline V gene, CDR1 is KGHDR and CDR2 is SFDVKD. This CDR3 region has 15 residues. The CDR3 loop is CATKRWTGAQDTQYF.

V and J are TRBV19 and TRBJ2-2. Germline V CDR1 and CDR2: LNHDA, SQIVND (reference sequence). The CDR3 length is 16 residues. CDR3 amino acids: CASSFRLADHTGELFF.

J is TRBJ2-1 and V is TRBV5-1. The CDR3 is 15 amino acids. The germline gives CDR1 SGHRS, CDR2 YFSETQ. The CDR3 loop reads CASSLSVTRLNEQFF.

The rearrangement uses TRBV15 and TRBJ2-1; with no DNA, the TCRdb D assignment of TRBD2 cannot be verified. Germline-derived CDR1 and CDR2 are LNHNV and YYDKDF (reference sequence). The CDR3 consists of 15 residues. The CDR3 loop reads CATSRGLAGRNEQFF.

The chain has TRBV13 and TRBJ2-5; TCRdb outputs TRBD2, but without DNA this stays unchecked. The germline gives CDR1 PRHDT, CDR2 FYEKMQ (reference sequence). This CDR3 is built from 16 residues. Here the CDR3 reads CASSSLRLAAQETQYF.

The V and J genes are TRBV7-9 and TRBJ1-5; TCRdb's D call, TRBD1, is unchecked because there is no DNA. From germline, CDR1 is SEHNR and CDR2 FQNEAQ (reference sequence). This CDR3 region has 14 residues. The CDR3 spells CASSLDRSNQPQHF.

The chain has TRBV11-2 and TRBJ2-7; TCRdb's D call of TRBD2 is untestable without DNA. The germline V gene has CDR1 SGHAT and CDR2 FQNNGV. CDR3 size: 15 residues. The CDR3 sequence: CASSLGTSARYEQYF.

The genes are TRBV10-1 and TRBJ1-5. There are 12 residues in the CDR3. Germline-derived CDR1 and CDR2 are WNHNN and SYGVQD (reference sequence). The CDR3 is CASKAMYQPQHF.

The chain links TRBV4-2 to TRBJ2-3. Germline CDR1 and CDR2: LGHNA and YNFKEQ. The CDR3 contains 13 residues. The CDR3 reads CASSQDSPDTQYF.

The J gene is TRBJ1-6, the V gene TRBV7-3; the TCRdb call, TRBD1, lacks DNA for checking. The CDR3 loop spans 14 amino acids. Germline CDR1 is SGHTA and CDR2 is FQGTGA. CDR3 sequence reads: CASSQDSNNSPLHF.

The chain is built from TRBV20-1 and TRBJ2-3; checking the TCRdb D call of TRBD1 is not possible without DNA. CDR1 and CDR2 from the germline V gene are DFQATT and SNEGSKA (reference sequence). The CDR3 runs 15 residues. CDR3 region: CSAREFVRSTDTQYF.

J is TRBJ2-1 and V is TRBV18; TCRdb calls TRBD1, which cannot be checked without DNA. The CDR3 sequence is 18 residues long. Germline CDR1 KGHSH, CDR2 LQKENI. The CDR3 loop reads CASSPRALSGALSNEQFF.

The chain couples TRBV20-1 to TRBJ2-7; lacking DNA, the TRBD1 call made by TCRdb goes unchecked. The length of the CDR3 is 15 residues. Germline CDR1 DFQATT, CDR2 SNEGSKA (reference sequence). The CDR3 region is CSARNLGQGASEQYF.

The chain recombines TRBV27 with TRBJ2-1; TCRdb's D call, TRBD1, is unchecked because there is no DNA. Germline CDR1 MNHEY, CDR2 SMNVEV (reference sequence). This CDR3 is 15 amino acids long. The CDR3 loop is CASSLSPQGGDEQFF.

The J gene is TRBJ2-1, the V gene TRBV12-3 or TRBV12-4; the TCRdb call, TRBD1, lacks DNA for checking. CDR3 size: 12 residues. CDR3 region: CASSPDGIGQFF.

CDR3 loop: CASSLWDRESYGYTF. V is TRBV7-2 and J is TRBJ1-2; TCRdb's D gene call, TRBD1, goes unchecked for lack of DNA. The CDR3 runs to 15 residues. The germline V gene has CDR1 SGHTA and CDR2 FQGNSA.

The chain couples TRBV7-8 to TRBJ2-4; as DNA is missing, the TRBD1 call by TCRdb cannot be tested. Germline V lookup: CDR1 SGHVS, CDR2 FQNEAQ. CDR3 size: 14 residues. The CDR3 loop reads CASSTSPHANIQYF.

The gene calls are TRBV29-1 and TRBJ2-1. The CDR3 length is 11 residues. Looked up from germline, CDR1 is SQVTM and CDR2 is ANQGSEA. The CDR3 sequence: CSVGANNEQFF.

The chain employs TRBV20-1 and TRBJ2-1; TCRdb's D call of TRBD2 is untestable without DNA. The CDR3 runs to 14 residues. Germline V gene data show CDR1 as DFQATT and CDR2 as SNEGSKA (reference sequence). The CDR3 protein is CSAINSGLVHEQFF.

This sequence joins TRBV29-1 and TRBJ2-1; TCRdb names TRBD1, which stays unverified in the absence of DNA. The CDR3 extends over 16 amino acids. Looked up from germline, CDR1 is SQVTM and CDR2 is ANQGSEA. The CDR3 loop is CSVEGRDTGAYNEQFF.

The chain links TRBV5-8 to TRBJ1-5; TCRdb outputs TRBD1, but without DNA this stays unchecked. The V gene's germline CDR1 is SGHTS and CDR2 YDEGEE. The CDR3 covers 14 residues. This CDR3 is CAGEQGASNQPQHF.